This TCR beta chain was captured in a study of cytomegalovirus exposure and HLA in healthy donors. Points from the study as a whole: HLA allele associations emerged for some 16,000 TCR beta sequences in a later analysis, at 0.05 false discovery rate. The CMV antigen specificity of a few CMV-associated chains was confirmed through in vitro analysis. Several V segments, TRBV6-2 and TRBV6-3 among them, could not be told apart and were dropped. Associated with cytomegalovirus, according to the listing, were about 160 TCR beta chains.

Trimming removed 1 base from V and 0 bases from J; junction bases left unmatched: 1. Germline CDR1 and CDR2: SGHTS and YDEGEE. The CDR3 contains 14 residues. In regard to this clone: What it recognizes is unknown.

60 Vbeta and 13 Jbeta primers were used in PCR. The protocol was immunoSEQ multiplex PCR, while the TCRdb copy is restricted to in-frame clones and leaves out a portion. In the table there are approximately 110,000 clones, approximately 81% of which are singletons. The specimen was PBMCs. This TCR was recovered from a woman between 18 and 29 years old in good health and CMV-seropositive. The chain is built from TRBV5-8 and TRBJ2-7; 7 bases fit TRBD2. The CDR3 loop is CASSLRDYSYEQYF. The CDR3 region has the DNA TGTGCCAGCAGCTTGCGGGACTACTCCTACGAGCAGTACTTC.